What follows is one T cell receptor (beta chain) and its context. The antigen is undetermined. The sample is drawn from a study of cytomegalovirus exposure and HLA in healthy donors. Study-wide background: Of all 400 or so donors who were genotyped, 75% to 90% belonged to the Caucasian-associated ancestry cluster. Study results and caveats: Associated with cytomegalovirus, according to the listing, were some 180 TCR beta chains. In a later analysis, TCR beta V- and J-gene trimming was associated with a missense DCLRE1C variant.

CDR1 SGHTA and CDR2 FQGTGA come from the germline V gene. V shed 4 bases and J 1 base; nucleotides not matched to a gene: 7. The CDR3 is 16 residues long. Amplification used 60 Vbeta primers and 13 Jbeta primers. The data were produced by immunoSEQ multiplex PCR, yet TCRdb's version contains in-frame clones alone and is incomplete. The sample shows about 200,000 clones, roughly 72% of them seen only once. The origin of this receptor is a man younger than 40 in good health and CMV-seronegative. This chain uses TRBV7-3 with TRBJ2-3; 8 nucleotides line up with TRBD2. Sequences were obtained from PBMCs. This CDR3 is CASSSGLEGGTDTQYF. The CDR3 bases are TGTGCCAGCAGCTCGGGACTAGAAGGGGGCACAGATACGCAGTATTTT.